The 14 T cell receptor beta chains below all came from one sample that was sequenced in a study of blood T cell repertoires in COVID-19. Libraries were prepared by immunoSEQ multiplex PCR; TCRdb keeps only in-frame clonotypes and omits some of them. The sample has some 360,000 clones, roughly nine tenths seen once; the top ten hold approximately 4.1%. Sequencing was carried out using peripheral blood. Receptors were obtained from a woman aged 60 to 75 with COVID-19, enrolled during active disease.

The V gene is TRBV10-3, the J gene TRBJ2-7; 7 bases agree with TRBD1. CDR3 size: 14 residues. The junction had 4 bases not matched to a gene; V was cut back by 3 bases and J by 2 bases. Germline lookup yields CDR1 ENHRY and CDR2 SYGVKD. In DNA, the CDR3 is TGTGCCATCAGTGAATCGACAGGGCCCTACGAGCAGTACTTC. Translation: CAISESTGPYEQYF.

The rearrangement links TRBV19 to TRBJ2-3, with D unresolved. CDR3 length: 13 amino acids. Germline CDR1 reads LNHDA; CDR2 reads SQIVND (reference sequence). Trimming pared 4 bases from V and 1 base from J, leaving 6 bases between. CDR3 protein: CASSTSGTDTQYF. The CDR3 DNA sequence: TGTGCCAGTAGTACGTCCGGCACAGATACGCAGTATTTT.

The genes are TRBV5-1 and TRBJ1-1; D is uncertain. The CDR3 loop spans 15 amino acids. Germline CDR1 reads SGHRS; CDR2 reads YFSETQ. V lost 0 bases to trimming and J lost 2 bases, with 11 bases between them. This CDR3 reads CASSLANPGNTEAFF. The CDR3 nucleotides read TGCGCCAGCAGCTTGGCGAATCCGGGAAACACTGAAGCTTTCTTT.

The chain joins TRBV19 to TRBJ2-5; D perhaps matches TRBD2 (6 bases). V was shortened by 2 bases and J by 2 bases, with 12 bases between the two germline ends. This CDR3 has 15 amino acids. Looked up from germline, CDR1 is LNHDA and CDR2 is SQIVND (reference sequence). The CDR3 protein is CASSIKGRKQETQYF. CDR3 sequence (DNA): TGTGCCAGTAGTATAAAAGGGAGGAAACAAGAGACCCAGTACTTC.

The V gene is TRBV10-2, the J gene TRBJ1-2, with 11 bases fitting TRBD1. Germline V lookup: CDR1 WSHSY, CDR2 SAAADI. The CDR3 has 17 amino acids. V dropped 0 bases and J dropped 7; count of bases not matched to a gene: 10. DNA of the CDR3: TGCGCCAGCAGTGAGTCGGACAGGGGGCTGTTATCTCGTGGCTACACCTTC. Residues: CASSESDRGLLSRGYTF.

Many counts were recorded for this clone. The chain links TRBV7-8 to TRBJ1-2; D is unresolved. This CDR3 contains 13 residues. Germline CDR1 SGHVS, CDR2 FQNEAQ. The V gene lost 5 bases and the J gene lost 4 bases, with 11 bases spanning the gap. The chain's CDR3 is CASSQGLAYGYTF. The CDR3 region has the DNA TGTGCCAGCAGCCAAGGACTTGCCTATGGCTACACCTTC.

This sequence joins TRBV7-9 and TRBJ2-7; D may be TRBD2 (6 bases). The V and J ends lost 4 bases and 6 bases respectively, with 16 bases between them. Germline values: CDR1 SEHNR, CDR2 FQNEAQ (reference sequence). The length of the CDR3 is 14 residues. The DNA for the CDR3 is TGTGCCAGCAGCTCCCGGGACTTCATGAGCGAGCAGTACTTC. The encoded protein is CASSSRDFMSEQYF. Combining the CDR3 with reference TRBV7-9 and TRBJ2-7 gives the whole variable domain DTGVSQNPRHKITKRGQNVTFRCDPISEHNRLYWYRQTLGQGPEFLTYFQNEAQLEKSRLLSDRFSAERPKGSFSTLEIQRTEQGDSAMYLCASSSRDFMSEQYFGPGTRLTVT.

The chain is built from TRBV5-1 and TRBJ2-1, with TRBD2 identical over 9 bases. The germline V gene encodes CDR1 SGHRS and CDR2 YFSETQ. The CDR3 consists of 15 residues. The V segment lost 5 bases and the J segment 3 bases; nucleotides outside the gene matches: 6. Written as DNA, the CDR3 is TGCGCCAGCAGTCCGACTAGCGGCAACTACAATGAGCAGTTCTTC. Amino acids: CASSPTSGNYNEQFF.

The chain is built from TRBV7-6 and TRBJ2-3; D is perhaps TRBD2 (6 bases). Germline-derived CDR1 and CDR2 are SGHVS and FNYEAQ. The V end was cut by 3 bases, the J end by 0 bases, with 10 bases between. CDR3 length: 15 amino acids. The CDR3 DNA follows: TGTGCCAGCAGCTTCGGCGGGGCCAGCACAGATACGCAGTATTTT. Its translation is CASSFGGASTDTQYF.

Here the CDR3 DNA reads TGTGCCAGCAGTTTCTCGCGAGGGGGCACTGGAAACACCATATATTTT. It yields the protein CASSFSRGGTGNTIYF. The rearrangement uses TRBV27 and TRBJ1-3; 7 bases line up with TRBD1. J lost 2 bases, V lost 3 bases, and 7 bases had no gene match. From germline, CDR1 is MNHEY and CDR2 SMNVEV (reference sequence). The CDR3 is 16 amino acids.

The J gene is TRBJ1-5, the V gene TRBV15, with no clear D. The CDR3 extends over 15 amino acids. Looked up from germline, CDR1 is LNHNV and CDR2 is YYDKDF (reference sequence). V was pared by 1 base and J by 3 bases, with 10 bases between. DNA of the CDR3: TGTGCCACCAGCAGAGCTGGACTCTTCAATCAGCCCCAGCATTTT. This translates into CATSRAGLFNQPQHF.

CDR3 bases: TGTGCCAGCAGCCCAGAATCTCAAGGACTCTTCACAGATACGCAGTATTTT. Its protein product is CASSPESQGLFTDTQYF. The rearrangement joins TRBV7-3 to TRBJ2-3; TRBD2 is a possible D gene (5 bases). The V end lost 5 bases, the J end lost 2 bases, and 20 bases lay between the germline ends. This CDR3 comprises 17 residues. Germline V gene lookup returns CDR1 SGHTA and CDR2 FQGTGA.

V is TRBV7-7 and J is TRBJ2-5, with unresolved D. The CDR3 is 14 residues long. The ends were cut back, 4 bases at V and 4 bases at J, with 13 bases in the middle. The germline CDR1 and CDR2 sequences are SSHAT and FNYEAQ (reference sequence). CDR3 sequence: CASSSTGPRETQYF. Here the CDR3 DNA reads TGTGCCAGCAGCTCGACTGGTCCTCGAGAGACCCAGTACTTC.

The chain carries TRBV5-5 and TRBJ1-2; 7 bases line up with TRBD1. After removal of 4 bases from V and 4 bases from J, the junction contained 10 bases not matched to a gene. Germline CDR1 SGHKS, CDR2 YYEKEE (reference sequence). CDR3 length: 15 amino acids. DNA of the CDR3: TGTGCCAGCAGCCGAGGTGACAGGGACAGCTATGGCTACACCTTC. Its translation is CASSRGDRDSYGYTF.